This T cell receptor (beta chain) is drawn from a study of T cell responses to AZD1222 COVID-19 vaccine. Study-level information: It was second doses at about 4 or about 12 weeks that were pooled.

As for this clone: The target antigen is unknown.

Germline V gene data show CDR1 as MNHEY and CDR2 as SVGAGI. V lost 9 bases and J lost 4; bases outside the gene matches: 14. The CDR3 has 15 residues. Notes on the study in general: Mapped onto spike, vaccine-associated CD4 TCRs spanned it and were dominant at 160-218 and 743-854. There were mostly white British donors and more females than males, and clonal diversity was possibly underestimated. Two AZD1222 administrations were followed by greater Spike-specific TCR breadth and depth.

Using immunoSEQ multiplex PCR, the repertoire was profiled, and TCRdb retains in-frame clones only, with some absent. Of about 120,000 clones listed, roughly 87% were seen once; the top ten hold 7.5%. This TCR came from an adult in good health. V and J are TRBV6-5 and TRBJ2-7; TRBD1 agrees at 8 bases. The sample in question was peripheral blood, obtained on day 0 of AZD1222 vaccination. CDR3 region: CASTTSGGTWYEQYF. DNA for the CDR3: TGTGCCAGTACCACGTCAGGGGGCACTTGGTACGAGCAGTACTTC.